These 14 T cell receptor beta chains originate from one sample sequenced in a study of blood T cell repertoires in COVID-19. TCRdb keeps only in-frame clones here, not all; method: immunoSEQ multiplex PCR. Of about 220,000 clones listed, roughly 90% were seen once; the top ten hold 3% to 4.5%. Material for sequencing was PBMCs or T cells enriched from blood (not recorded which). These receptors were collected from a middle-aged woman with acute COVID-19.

DNA for the CDR3: TGTGCCAGCAGTTACTCGGTGAGGACAGACTATGGCTACACCTTC. This encodes CASSYSVRTDYGYTF. The V call is TRBV6-5, the J call TRBJ1-2, with D possibly TRBD1 on 6 matching bases. The CDR3 is 15 amino acids. Trimming cost V 0 bases and J 3 bases, with 11 bases left between them. Germline values: CDR1 MNHEY, CDR2 SVGAGI.

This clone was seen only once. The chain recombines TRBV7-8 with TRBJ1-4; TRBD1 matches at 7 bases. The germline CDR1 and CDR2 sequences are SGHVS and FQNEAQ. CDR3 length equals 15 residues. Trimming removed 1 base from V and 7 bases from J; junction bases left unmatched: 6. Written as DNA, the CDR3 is TGTGCCAGCAGCTTAGTTGAGGGGGCCGGTGAAAAACTGTTTTTT. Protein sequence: CASSLVEGAGEKLFF.

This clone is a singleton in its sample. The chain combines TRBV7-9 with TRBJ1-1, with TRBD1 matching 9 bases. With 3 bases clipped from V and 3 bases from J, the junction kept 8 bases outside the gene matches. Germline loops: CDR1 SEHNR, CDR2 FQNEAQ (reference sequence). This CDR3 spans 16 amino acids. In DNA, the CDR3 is TGTGCCAGCAGCTTCGATGGGACAGGGACCTACACTGAAGCTTTCTTT. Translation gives CASSFDGTGTYTEAFF.

The CDR3 loop is CASSYAQVAYEQYF. The CDR3 bases are TGTGCCAGCAGTTACGCCCAGGTTGCCTACGAGCAGTACTTC. The chain links TRBV6-2 or TRBV6-3 to TRBJ2-7; no clear D. The CDR3 is 14 residues long. The germline V and J ends were trimmed by 2 bases and 2 bases, with 10 bases remaining between them. Germline assignment: CDR1 MNHEY and CDR2 SVGEGT.

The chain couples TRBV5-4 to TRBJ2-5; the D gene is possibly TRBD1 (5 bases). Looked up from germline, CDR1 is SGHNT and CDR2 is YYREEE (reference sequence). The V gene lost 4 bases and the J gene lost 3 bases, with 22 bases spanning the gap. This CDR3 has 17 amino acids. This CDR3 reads CASSPGVGVPAKETQYF. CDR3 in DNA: TGTGCCAGCAGCCCCGGTGTAGGGGTACCTGCTAAAGAGACCCAGTACTTC.

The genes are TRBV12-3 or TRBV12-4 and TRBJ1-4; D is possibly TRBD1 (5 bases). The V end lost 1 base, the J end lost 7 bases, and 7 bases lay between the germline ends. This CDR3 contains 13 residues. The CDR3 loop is CASSLGQPEKLFF. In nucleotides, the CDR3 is TGTGCCAGCAGTTTAGGACAGCCTGAAAAACTGTTTTTT.

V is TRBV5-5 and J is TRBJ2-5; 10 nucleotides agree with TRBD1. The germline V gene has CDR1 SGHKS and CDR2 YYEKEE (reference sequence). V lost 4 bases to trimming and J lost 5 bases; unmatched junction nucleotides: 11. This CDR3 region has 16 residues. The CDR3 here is CASSPGGQGIWETQYF. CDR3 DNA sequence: TGTGCCAGCAGCCCGGGGGGACAGGGGATCTGGGAGACCCAGTACTTC.

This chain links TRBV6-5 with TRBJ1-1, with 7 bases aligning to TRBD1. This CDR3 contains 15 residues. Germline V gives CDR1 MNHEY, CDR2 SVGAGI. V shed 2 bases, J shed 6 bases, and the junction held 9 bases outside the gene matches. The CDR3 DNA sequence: TGTGCCAGCAGTTACCCCGGACAGGTGGGGGCTGAAGCTTTCTTT. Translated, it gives CASSYPGQVGAEAFF.

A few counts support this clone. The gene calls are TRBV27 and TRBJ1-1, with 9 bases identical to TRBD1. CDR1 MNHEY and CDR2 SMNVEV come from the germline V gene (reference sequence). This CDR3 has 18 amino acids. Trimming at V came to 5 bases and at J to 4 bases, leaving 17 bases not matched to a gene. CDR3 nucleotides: TGTGCCAGCAGTACCAGCGGTCCCACAGGGGGCTCAAGCACTGAAGCTTTCTTT. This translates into CASSTSGPTGGSSTEAFF.

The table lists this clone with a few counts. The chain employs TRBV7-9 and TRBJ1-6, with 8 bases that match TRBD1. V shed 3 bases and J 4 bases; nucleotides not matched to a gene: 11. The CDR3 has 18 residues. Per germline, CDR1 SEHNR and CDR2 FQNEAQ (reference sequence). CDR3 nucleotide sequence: TGTGCCAGCAGCTTCCGGACAGGGAGTTTCGAGTATAATTCACCCCTCCACTTT. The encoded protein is CASSFRTGSFEYNSPLHF.

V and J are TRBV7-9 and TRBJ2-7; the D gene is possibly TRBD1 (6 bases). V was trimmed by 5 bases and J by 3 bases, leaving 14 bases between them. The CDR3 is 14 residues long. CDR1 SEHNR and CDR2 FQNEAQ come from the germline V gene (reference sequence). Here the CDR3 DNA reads TGTGCCAGCAGCCATCGGACAGTTGGCTACGAGCAGTACTTC. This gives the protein CASSHRTVGYEQYF.

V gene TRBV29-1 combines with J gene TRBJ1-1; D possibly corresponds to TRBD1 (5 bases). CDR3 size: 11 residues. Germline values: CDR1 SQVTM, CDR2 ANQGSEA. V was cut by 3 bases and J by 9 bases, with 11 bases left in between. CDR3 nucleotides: TGCAGCGTTGAGAAACAGGATAAAGCTTTCTTT. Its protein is CSVEKQDKAFF.

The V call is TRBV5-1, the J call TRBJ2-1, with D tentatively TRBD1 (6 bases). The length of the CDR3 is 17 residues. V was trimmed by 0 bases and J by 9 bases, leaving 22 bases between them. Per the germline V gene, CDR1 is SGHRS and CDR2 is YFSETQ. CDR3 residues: CASSLGQGRGVGAEQFF. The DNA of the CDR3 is TGCGCCAGCAGCTTGGGGCAGGGCAGGGGCGTAGGGGCTGAGCAGTTCTTC.

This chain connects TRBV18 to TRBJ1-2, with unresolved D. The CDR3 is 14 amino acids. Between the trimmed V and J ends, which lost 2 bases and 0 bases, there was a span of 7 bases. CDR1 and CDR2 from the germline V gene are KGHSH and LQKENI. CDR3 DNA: TGTGCCAGCTCACCAGACGGGGCTAACTATGGCTACACCTTC. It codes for CASSPDGANYGYTF.